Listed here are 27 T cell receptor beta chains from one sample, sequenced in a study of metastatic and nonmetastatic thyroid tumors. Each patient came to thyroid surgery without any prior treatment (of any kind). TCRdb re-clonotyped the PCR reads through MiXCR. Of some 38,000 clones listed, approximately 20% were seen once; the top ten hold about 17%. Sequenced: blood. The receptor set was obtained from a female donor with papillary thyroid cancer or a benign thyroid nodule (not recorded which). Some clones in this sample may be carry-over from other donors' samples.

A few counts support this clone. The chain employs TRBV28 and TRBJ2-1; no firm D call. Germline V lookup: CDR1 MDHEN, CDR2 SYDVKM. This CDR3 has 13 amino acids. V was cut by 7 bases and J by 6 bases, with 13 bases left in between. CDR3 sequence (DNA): TGTGCCAGCACCGCCGGTCCACGCAATGAGCAGTTCTTC. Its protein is CASTAGPRNEQFF.

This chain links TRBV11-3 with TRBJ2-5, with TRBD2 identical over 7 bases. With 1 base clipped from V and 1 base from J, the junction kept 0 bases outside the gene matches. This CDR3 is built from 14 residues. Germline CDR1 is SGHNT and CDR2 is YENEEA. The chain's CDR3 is CASSLGGGQETQYF. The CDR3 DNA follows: TGTGCCAGCAGCTTAGGGGGGGGCCAAGAGACCCAGTACTTC.

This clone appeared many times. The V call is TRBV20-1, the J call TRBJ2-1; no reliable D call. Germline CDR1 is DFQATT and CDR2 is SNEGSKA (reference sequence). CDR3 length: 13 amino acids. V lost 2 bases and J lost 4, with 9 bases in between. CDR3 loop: CSARSYTYNEQFF. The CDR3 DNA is TGCAGTGCTAGATCCTATACTTACAATGAGCAGTTCTTC.

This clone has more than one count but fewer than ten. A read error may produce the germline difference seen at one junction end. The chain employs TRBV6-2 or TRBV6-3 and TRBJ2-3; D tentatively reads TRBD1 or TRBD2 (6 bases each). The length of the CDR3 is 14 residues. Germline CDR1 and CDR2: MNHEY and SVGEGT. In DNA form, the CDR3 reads TGTGCCACCAAGGGGGGTGGACACACAGATACGCATTATTTT. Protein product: CATKGGGHTDTHYF.

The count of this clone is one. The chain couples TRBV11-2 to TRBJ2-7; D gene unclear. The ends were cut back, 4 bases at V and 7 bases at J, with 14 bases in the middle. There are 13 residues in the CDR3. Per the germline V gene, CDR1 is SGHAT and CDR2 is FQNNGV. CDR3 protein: CASSSSSVGEQYF. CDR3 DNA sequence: TGTGCCAGCAGCTCATCAAGCGTGGGGGAGCAGTACTTC.

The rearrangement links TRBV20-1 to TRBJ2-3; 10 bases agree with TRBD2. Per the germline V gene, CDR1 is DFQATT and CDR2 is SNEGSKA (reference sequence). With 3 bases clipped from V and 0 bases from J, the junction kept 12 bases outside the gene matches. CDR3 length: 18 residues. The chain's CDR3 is CSASDVWGLASSTDTQYF. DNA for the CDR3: TGCAGTGCTAGTGACGTCTGGGGACTAGCGTCTAGCACAGATACGCAGTATTTT.

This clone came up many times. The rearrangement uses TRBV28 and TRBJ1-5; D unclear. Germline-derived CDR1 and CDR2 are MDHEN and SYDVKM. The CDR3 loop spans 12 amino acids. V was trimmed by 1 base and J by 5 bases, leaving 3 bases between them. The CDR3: CASSLSDQPQHF. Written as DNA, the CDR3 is TGTGCCAGCAGTTTATCAGATCAGCCCCAGCATTTT.

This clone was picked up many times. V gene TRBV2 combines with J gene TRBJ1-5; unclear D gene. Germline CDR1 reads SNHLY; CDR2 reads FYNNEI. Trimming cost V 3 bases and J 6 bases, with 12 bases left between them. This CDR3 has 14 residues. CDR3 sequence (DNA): TGTGCCAGCAGTGAGGGTTTTGTGGGTCAGCCCCAGCATTTT. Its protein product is CASSEGFVGQPQHF.

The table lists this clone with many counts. The CDR3 coding sequence is TGCGCCAGCAGCCAACAGACAGGGGGTGACGAGCAGTACTTC. Encoded protein: CASSQQTGGDEQYF. The rearrangement links TRBV5-1 to TRBJ2-7; 9 bases agree with TRBD1. V gave up 4 bases and J gave up 5 bases; unmatched junction bases: 7. Germline CDR1 SGHRS, CDR2 YFSETQ. The CDR3 runs to 14 residues.

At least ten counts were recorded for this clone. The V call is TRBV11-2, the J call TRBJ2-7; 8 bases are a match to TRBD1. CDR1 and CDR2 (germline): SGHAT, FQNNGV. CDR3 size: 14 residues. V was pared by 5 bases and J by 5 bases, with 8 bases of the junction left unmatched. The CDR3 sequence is CASSPDRGPNEQYF. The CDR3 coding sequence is TGTGCCAGCAGCCCAGACAGGGGCCCGAACGAGCAGTACTTC.

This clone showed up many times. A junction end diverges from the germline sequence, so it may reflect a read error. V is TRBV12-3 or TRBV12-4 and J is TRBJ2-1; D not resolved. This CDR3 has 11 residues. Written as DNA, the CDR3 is TGTGCCAGCAGAACTTACAGTGAGCAGTTCTTC. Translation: CASRTYSEQFF.

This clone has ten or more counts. DNA for the CDR3: TGTGCCAGCAGCTTAGTCGGGGCGGGGGTCACTGAAGCTTTCTTT. Amino acid sequence: CASSLVGAGVTEAFF. This chain joins TRBV7-2 and TRBJ1-1, with a weak D call TRBD1 (5 bases). This CDR3 has 15 residues. Deletions cut 1 base from V and 4 bases from J, with 13 bases between. The germline CDR1 and CDR2 sequences are SGHTA and FQGNSA.

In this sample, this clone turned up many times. The CDR3 region has the DNA TGTGCCAGTAGTATCGCGCGCCAAGAGACCCAGTACTTC. Translated, it gives CASSIARQETQYF. The chain has TRBV19 and TRBJ2-5; the D is unclear. Per the germline V gene, CDR1 is LNHDA and CDR2 is SQIVND (reference sequence). Deletions cut 3 bases from V and 1 base from J, with 6 bases between. CDR3 length equals 13 residues.

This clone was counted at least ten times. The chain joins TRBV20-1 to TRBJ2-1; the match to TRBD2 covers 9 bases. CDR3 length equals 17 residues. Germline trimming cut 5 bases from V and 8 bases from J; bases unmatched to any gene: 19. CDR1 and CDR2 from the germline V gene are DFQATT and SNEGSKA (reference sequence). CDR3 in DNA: TGCAGTGCTTTGGTGGCTAGCGGGGCCCAAATCCTCCATGAGCAGTTCTTC. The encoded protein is CSALVASGAQILHEQFF.

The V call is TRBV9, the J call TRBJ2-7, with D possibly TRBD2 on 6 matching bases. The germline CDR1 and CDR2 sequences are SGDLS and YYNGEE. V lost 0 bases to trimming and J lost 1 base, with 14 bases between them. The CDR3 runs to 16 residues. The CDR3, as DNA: TGTGCCAGCAGCGTAGATTCATCTGGAGGGTCCTACGAGCAGTACTTC. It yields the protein CASSVDSSGGSYEQYF.

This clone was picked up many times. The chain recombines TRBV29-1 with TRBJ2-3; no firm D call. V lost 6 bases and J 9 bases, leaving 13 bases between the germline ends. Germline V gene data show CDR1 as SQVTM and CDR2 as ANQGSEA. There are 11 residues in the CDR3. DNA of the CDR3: TGCAGCGTCGTAAGGTGGACGACGCAGTATTTT. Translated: CSVVRWTTQYF.

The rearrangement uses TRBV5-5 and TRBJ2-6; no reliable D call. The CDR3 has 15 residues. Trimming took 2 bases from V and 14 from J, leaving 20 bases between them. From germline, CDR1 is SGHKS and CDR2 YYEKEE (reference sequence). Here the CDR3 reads CASSFAICPQNILTF. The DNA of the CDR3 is TGTGCCAGCAGCTTTGCCATTTGTCCCCAGAACATCCTGACTTTC.

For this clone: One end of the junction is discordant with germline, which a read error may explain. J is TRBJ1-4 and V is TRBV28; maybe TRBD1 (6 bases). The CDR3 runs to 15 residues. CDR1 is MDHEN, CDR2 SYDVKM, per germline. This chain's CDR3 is CSSSLGGRFYEKLFF. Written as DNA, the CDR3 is TGTTCCAGCAGTTTGGGGGGCCGGTTCTACGAAAAACTGTTTTTT.

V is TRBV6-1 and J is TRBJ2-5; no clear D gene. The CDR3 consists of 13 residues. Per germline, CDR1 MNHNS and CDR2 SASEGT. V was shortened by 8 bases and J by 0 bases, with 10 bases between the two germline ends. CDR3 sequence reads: CASSFANQETQYF. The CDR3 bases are TGTGCCAGCTCTTTTGCGAACCAAGAGACCCAGTACTTC.

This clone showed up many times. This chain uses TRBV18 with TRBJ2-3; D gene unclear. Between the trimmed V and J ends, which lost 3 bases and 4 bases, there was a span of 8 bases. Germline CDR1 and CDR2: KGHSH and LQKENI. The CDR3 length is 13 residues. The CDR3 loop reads CASSPHSPDTQYF. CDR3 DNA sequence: TGTGCCAGCTCACCCCACAGTCCAGATACGCAGTATTTT.

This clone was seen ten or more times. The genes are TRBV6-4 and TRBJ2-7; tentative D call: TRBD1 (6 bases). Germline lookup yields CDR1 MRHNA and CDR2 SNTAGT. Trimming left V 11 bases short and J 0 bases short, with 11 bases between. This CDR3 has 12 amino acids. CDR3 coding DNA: TGTGCCCCCCAGGGGCTCTCCTACGAGCAGTACTTC. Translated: CAPQGLSYEQYF.

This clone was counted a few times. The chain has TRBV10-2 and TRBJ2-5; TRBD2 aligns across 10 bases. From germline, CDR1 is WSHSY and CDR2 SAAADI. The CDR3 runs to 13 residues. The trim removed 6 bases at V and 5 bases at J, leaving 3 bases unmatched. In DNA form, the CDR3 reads TGCGCCAGCAGACTAGCGGGGCAGGAGACCCAGTACTTC. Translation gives CASRLAGQETQYF.

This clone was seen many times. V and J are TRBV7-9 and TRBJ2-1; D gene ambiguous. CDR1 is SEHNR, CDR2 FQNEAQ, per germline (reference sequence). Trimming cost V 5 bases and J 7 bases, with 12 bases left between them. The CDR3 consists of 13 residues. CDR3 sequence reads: CASSPKTGNEQFF. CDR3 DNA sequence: TGTGCCAGCAGCCCGAAGACCGGGAATGAGCAGTTCTTC.

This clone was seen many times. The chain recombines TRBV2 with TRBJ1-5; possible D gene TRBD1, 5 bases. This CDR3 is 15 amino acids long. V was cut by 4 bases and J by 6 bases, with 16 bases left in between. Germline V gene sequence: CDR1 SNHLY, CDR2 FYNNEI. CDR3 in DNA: TGTGCCAGCAGTGCTCCTGGGGGTGAGGGTCAGCCCCAGCATTTT. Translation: CASSAPGGEGQPQHF.

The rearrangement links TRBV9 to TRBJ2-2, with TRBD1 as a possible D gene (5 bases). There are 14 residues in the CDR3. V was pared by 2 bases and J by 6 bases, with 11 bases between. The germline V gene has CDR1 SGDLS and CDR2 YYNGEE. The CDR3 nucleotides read TGTGCCAGCAGCGTCAGGGTTTTGGCCGGGGAGCTGTTTTTT. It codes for CASSVRVLAGELFF. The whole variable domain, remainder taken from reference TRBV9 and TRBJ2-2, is DSGVTQTPKHLITATGQRVTLRCSPRSGDLSVYWYQQSLDQGLQFLIQYYNGEERAKGNILERFSAQQFPDLHSELNLSSLELGDSALYFCASSVRVLAGELFFGEGSRLTVL.

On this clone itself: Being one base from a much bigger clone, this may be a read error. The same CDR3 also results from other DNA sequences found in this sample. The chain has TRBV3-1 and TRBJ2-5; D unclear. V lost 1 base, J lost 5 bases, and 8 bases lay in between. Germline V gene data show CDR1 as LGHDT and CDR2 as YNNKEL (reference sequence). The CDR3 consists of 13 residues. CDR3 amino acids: CASSQGRVETQYF. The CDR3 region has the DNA TGTGCCAGCAGCCAAGGTAGGGTGGAGACCCAGTACTTC.

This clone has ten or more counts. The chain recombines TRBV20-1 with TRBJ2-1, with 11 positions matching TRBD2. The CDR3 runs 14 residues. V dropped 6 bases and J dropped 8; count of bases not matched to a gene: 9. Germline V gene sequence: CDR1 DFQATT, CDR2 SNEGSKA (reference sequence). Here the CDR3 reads CSAPLAGGPDEQFF. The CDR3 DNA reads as TGCAGTGCACCTTTAGCGGGAGGGCCTGATGAGCAGTTCTTC.